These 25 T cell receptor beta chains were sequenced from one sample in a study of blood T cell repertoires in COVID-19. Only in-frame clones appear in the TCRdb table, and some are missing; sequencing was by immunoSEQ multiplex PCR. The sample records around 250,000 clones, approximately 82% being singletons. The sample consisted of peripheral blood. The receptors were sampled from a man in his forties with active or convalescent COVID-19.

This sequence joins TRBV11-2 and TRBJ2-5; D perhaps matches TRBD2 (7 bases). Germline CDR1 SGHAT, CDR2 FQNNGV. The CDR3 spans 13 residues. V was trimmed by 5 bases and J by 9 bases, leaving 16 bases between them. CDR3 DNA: TGTGCCAGCAGCATCAGCGGGGAGGGGGCCCAGTACTTC. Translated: CASSISGEGAQYF.

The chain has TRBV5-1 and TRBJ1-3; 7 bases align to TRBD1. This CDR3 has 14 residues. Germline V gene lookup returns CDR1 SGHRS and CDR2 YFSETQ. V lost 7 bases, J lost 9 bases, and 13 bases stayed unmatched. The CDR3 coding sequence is TGCGCCAGCGGCAGTGACAGGGCCTCGGTCACCATATATTTT. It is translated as CASGSDRASVTIYF.

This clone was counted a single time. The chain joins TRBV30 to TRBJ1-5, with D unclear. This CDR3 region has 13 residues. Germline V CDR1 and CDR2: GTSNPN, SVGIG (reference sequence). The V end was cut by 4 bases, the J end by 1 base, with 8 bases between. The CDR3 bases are TGTGCCTGGACTCGGGGAAGCAATCAGCCCCAGCATTTT. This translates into CAWTRGSNQPQHF.

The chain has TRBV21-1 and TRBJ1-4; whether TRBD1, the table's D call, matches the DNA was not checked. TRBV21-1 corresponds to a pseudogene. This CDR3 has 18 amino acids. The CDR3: CASSTFPGSVQEDEKLFF. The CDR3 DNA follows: TGTGCCAGCAGCACCTTCCCAGGGTCGGTTCAAGAGGATGAAAAACTGTTTTTT.

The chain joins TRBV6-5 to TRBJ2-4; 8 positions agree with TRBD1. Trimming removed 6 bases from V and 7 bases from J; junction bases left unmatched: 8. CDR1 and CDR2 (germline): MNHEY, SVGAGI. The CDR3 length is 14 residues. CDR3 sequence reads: CASSAGQAMNIQYF. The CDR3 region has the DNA TGTGCCAGCAGCGCGGGACAGGCTATGAACATTCAGTACTTC.

The CDR3 region has the DNA TGCGCCAGCAGCTTGGCCAAACTGGAATGGGACAGCCGCTACACCTTC. The encoded protein is CASSLAKLEWDSRYTF. V is TRBV5-1 and J is TRBJ1-2, with 7 bases that match TRBD1. Germline values: CDR1 SGHRS, CDR2 YFSETQ. This CDR3 region has 16 residues. Trimming cost V 0 bases and J 9 bases; bases outside gene matches: 14.

The DNA of the CDR3 is TGTGCCAGCAGTCGAACCATCGACAGGGGATCTGGCTATGGCTACACCTTC. This gives the protein CASSRTIDRGSGYGYTF. The chain links TRBV6-6 to TRBJ1-2, with 8 bases that match TRBD1. V shed 5 bases and J 4 bases; nucleotides not matched to a gene: 15. Per the germline V gene, CDR1 is MNHNY and CDR2 is SVGAGI (reference sequence). The CDR3 contains 17 residues.

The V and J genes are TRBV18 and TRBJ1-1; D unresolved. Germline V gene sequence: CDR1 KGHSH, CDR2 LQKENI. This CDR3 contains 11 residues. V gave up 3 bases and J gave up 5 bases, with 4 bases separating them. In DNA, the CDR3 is TGTGCCAGCTCACCTCTGACTGAAGCTTTCTTT. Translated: CASSPLTEAFF.

Written as DNA, the CDR3 is TGTGCCAGCAGCTTAGAAGAGGGGGCAACCGGGGAGCTGTTTTTT. It encodes CASSLEEGATGELFF. The J gene is TRBJ2-2, the V gene TRBV7-2; 7 nucleotides align to TRBD1. V trimming: 1 base; J trimming: 5 bases; junction bases outside the gene matches: 4. CDR1 and CDR2 (germline): SGHTA, FQGNSA. The CDR3 is 15 residues long.

The DNA for the CDR3 is TGTGCCAGCAGTTACTCGGGGGCACCTGAGCAGTACTTC. Its protein product is CASSYSGAPEQYF. The genes are TRBV6-2 or TRBV6-3 and TRBJ2-7, with D tentatively TRBD1 (6 bases). V was pared by 0 bases and J by 7 bases, with 10 bases between. Germline V CDR1 and CDR2: MNHEY, SVGEGT. This CDR3 comprises 13 residues.

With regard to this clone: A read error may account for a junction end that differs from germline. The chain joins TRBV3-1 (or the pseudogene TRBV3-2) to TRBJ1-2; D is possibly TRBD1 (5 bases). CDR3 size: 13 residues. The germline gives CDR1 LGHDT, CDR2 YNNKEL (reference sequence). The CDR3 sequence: CASSQEPGVPSSF. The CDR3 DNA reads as TGTGCCAGCAGCCAAGAACCGGGGGTACCCTCCTCCTTC.

DNA of the CDR3: TGTGCCAGCTCACCAAAGACAGAGACTAACTATGGCTACACCTTC. Its protein is CASSPKTETNYGYTF. The rearrangement links TRBV18 to TRBJ1-2, with D possibly TRBD1 on 5 matching bases. CDR1 is KGHSH and CDR2 is LQKENI in the germline V gene. Trimming stripped 2 bases from V and 0 bases from J, with 10 bases between. CDR3 length: 15 amino acids.

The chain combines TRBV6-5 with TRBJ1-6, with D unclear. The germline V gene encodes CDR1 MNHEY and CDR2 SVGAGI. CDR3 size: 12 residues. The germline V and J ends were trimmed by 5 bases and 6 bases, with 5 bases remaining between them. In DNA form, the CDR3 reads TGTGCCAGCAGTCGGGTTAATTCACCCCTCCACTTT. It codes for CASSRVNSPLHF.

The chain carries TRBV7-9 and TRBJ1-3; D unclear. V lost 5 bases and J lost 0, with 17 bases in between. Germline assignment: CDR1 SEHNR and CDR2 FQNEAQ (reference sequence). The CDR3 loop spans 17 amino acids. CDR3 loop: CASSPLGREISGNTIYF. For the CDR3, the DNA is TGTGCCAGCAGCCCGCTCGGACGGGAAATCTCTGGAAACACCATATATTTT.

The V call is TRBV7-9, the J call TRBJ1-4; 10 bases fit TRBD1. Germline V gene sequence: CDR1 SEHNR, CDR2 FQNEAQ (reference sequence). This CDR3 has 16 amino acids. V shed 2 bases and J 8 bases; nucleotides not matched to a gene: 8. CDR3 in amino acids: CASSLQPGQGREKLFF. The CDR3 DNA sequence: TGTGCCAGCAGCTTACAACCGGGACAGGGGCGAGAAAAACTGTTTTTT.

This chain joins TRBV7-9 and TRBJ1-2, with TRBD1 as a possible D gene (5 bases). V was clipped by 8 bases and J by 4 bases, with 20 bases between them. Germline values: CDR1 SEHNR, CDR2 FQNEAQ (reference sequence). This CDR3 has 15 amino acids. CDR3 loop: CASGGLSRVGYGYTF. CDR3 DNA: TGTGCCAGCGGGGGGTTATCCAGGGTGGGCTATGGCTACACCTTC.

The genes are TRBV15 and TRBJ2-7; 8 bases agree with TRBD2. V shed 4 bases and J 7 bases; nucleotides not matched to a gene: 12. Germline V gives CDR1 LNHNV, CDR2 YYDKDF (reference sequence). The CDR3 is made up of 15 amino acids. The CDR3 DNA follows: TGTGCCACCAGCACGCTGGGGCGGGAGGTAATGGAGCAGTACTTC. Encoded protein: CATSTLGREVMEQYF.

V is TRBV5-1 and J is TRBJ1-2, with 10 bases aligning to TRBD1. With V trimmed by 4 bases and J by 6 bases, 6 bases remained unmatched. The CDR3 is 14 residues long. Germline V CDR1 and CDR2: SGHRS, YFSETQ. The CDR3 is CASSEPTGGNGYTF. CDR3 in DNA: TGCGCCAGCAGCGAACCGACAGGGGGCAATGGCTACACCTTC.

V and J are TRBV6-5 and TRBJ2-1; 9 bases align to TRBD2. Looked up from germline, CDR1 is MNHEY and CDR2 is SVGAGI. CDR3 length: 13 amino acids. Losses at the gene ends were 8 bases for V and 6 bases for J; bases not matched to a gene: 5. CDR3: CASVAGVSNEQFF. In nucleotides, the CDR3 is TGTGCCAGCGTAGCGGGAGTCTCCAATGAGCAGTTCTTC.

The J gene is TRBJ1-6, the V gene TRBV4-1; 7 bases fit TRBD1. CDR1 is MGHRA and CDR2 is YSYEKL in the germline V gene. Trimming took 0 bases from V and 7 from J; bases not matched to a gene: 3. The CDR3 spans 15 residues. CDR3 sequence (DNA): TGCGCCAGCAGCCAAGAGGACAGGCGAAATTCACCCCTCCACTTT. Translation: CASSQEDRRNSPLHF.

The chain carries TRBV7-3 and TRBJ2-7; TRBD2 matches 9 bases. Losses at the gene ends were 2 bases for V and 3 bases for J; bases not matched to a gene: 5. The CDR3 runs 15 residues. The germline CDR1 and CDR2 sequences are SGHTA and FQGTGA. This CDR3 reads CASSLFSGGGYEQYF. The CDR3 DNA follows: TGTGCCAGCAGCTTATTTAGCGGGGGCGGCTACGAGCAGTACTTC.

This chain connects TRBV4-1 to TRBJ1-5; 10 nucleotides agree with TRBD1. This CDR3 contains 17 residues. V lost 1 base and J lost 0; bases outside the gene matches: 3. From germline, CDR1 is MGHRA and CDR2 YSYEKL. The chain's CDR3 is CASSQARQGASNQPQHF. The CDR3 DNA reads TGCGCCAGCAGCCAAGCCCGACAGGGGGCTAGCAATCAGCCCCAGCATTTT.

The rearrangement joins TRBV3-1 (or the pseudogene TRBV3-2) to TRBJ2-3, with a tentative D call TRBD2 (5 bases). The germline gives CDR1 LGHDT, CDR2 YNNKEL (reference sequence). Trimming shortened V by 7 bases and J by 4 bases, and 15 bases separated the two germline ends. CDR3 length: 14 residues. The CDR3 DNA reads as TGTGCCAGCACCGAGAGAGGGATGTCAGATACGCAGTATTTT. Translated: CASTERGMSDTQYF.

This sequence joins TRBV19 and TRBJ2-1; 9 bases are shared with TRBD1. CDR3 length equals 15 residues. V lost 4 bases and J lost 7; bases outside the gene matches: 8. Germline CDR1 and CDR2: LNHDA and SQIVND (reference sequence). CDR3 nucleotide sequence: TGTGCCAGTAGTACCGGGACAGGGTTTTGGAATGAGCAGTTCTTC. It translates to CASSTGTGFWNEQFF.

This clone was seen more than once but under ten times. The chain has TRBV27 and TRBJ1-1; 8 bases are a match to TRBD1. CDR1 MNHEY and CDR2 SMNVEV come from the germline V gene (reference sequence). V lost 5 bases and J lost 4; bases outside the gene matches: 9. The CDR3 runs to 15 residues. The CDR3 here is CASSPPGQAATEAFF. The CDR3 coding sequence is TGTGCCAGCAGTCCACCGGGACAGGCGGCCACTGAAGCTTTCTTT.